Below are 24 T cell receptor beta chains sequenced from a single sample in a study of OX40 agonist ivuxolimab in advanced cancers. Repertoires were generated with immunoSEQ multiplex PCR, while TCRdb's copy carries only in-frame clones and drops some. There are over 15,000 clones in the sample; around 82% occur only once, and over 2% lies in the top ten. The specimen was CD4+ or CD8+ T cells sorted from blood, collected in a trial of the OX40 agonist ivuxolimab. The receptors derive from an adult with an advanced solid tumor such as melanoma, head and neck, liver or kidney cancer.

The CDR3 region is CASSEPGVAEQFF. For the CDR3, the DNA is TGCGCCAGCAGCGAGCCAGGGGTGGCGGAGCAGTTCTTC. This chain uses TRBV5-1 with TRBJ2-1, with a tentative D call TRBD1 (6 bases). Germline CDR1 reads SGHRS; CDR2 reads YFSETQ. The CDR3 has 13 amino acids. The ends were cut back, 4 bases at V and 10 bases at J, with 15 bases in the middle.

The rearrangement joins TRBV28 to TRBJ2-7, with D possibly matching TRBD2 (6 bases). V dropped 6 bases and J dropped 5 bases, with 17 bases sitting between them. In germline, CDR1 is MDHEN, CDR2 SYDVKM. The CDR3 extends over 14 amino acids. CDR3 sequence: CASRGMGGVHEQYF. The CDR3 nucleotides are TGTGCCAGCAGGGGGATGGGGGGAGTCCACGAGCAGTACTTC.

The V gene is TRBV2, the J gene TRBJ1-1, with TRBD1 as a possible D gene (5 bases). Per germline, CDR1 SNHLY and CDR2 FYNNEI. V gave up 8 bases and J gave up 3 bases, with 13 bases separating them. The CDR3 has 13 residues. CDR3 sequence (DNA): TGTGCCAGCGGGAATGGGGGAGACACTGAAGCTTTCTTT. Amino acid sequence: CASGNGGDTEAFF.

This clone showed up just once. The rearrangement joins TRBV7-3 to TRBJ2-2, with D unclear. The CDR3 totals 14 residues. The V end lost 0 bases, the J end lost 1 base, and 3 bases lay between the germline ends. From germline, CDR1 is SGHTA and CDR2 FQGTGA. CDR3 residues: CASSLTRNTGELFF. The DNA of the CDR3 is TGTGCCAGCAGCTTAACTCGGAACACCGGGGAGCTGTTTTTT.

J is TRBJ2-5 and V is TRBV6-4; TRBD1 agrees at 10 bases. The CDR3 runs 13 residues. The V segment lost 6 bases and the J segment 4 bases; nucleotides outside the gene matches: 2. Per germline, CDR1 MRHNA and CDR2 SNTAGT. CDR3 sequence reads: CASSRDRGETQYF. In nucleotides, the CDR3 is TGTGCCAGCAGCAGGGACAGGGGAGAGACCCAGTACTTC.

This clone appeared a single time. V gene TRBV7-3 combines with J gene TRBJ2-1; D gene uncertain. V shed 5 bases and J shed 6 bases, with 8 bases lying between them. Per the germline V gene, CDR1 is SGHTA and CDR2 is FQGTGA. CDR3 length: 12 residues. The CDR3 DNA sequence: TGTGCCAGCAGCCCGAATTCCAATGAGCAGTTCTTC. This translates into CASSPNSNEQFF.

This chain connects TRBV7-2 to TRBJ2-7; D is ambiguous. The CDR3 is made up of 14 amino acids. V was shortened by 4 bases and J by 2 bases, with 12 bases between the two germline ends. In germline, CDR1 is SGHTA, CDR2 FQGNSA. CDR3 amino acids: CASSSVGYTYEQYF. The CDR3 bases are TGTGCCAGCAGCTCCGTGGGGTATACCTACGAGCAGTACTTC.

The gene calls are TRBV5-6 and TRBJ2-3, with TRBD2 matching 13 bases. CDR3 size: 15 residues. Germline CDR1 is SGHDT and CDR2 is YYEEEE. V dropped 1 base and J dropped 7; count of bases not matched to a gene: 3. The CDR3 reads CASSLTSGRGNTQYF. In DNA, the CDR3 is TGTGCCAGCAGCTTGACTAGCGGGAGGGGAAATACGCAGTATTTT.

CDR3 nucleotides: TGTGCCAGCAGCTTAGCGATAGGATCCTACGAGCAGTACTTC. The encoded protein is CASSLAIGSYEQYF. V gene TRBV11-1 combines with J gene TRBJ2-7; unclear D gene. Trimming pared 0 bases from V and 1 base from J, leaving 7 bases between. Germline-derived CDR1 and CDR2 are SGHAT and FQDESV (reference sequence). The CDR3 consists of 14 residues.

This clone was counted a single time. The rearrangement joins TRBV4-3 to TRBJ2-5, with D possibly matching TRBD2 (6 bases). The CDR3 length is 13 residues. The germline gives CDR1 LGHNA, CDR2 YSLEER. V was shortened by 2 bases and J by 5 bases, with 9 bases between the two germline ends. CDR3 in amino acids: CASSQPGRETQYF. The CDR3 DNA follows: TGCGCCAGCAGCCAACCAGGGAGGGAGACCCAGTACTTC.

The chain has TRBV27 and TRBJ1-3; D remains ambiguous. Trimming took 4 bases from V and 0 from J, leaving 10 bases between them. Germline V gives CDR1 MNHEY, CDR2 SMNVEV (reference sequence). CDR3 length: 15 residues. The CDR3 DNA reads TGTGCCAGCAGTTCCCAGGCAATCTCTGGAAACACCATATATTTT. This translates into CASSSQAISGNTIYF.

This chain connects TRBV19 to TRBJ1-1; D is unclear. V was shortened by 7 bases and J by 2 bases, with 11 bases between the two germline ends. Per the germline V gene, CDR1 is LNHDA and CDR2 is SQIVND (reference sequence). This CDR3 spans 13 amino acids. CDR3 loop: CASTPDPNTEAFF. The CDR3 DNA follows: TGTGCCAGTACCCCCGACCCAAACACTGAAGCTTTCTTT.

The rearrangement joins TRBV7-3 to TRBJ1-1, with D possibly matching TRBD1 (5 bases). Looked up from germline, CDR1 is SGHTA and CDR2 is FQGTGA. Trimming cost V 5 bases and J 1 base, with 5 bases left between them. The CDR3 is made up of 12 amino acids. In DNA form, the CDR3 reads TGTGCCAGCAGCGGACAGAACACTGAAGCTTTCTTT. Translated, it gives CASSGQNTEAFF. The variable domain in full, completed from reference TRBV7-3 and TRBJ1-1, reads GAGVSQTPSNKVTEKGKYVELRCDPISGHTALYWYRQSLGQGPEFLIYFQGTGAADDSGLPNDRFFAVRPEGSVSTLKIQRTERGDSAVYLCASSGQNTEAFFGQGTRLTVV.

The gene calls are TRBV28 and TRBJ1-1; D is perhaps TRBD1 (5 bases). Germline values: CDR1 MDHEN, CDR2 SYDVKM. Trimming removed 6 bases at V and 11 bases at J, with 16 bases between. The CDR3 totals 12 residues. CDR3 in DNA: TGTGCCAGCAGCATTACAGGAAAGGTCGCTTTCTTT. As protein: CASSITGKVAFF.

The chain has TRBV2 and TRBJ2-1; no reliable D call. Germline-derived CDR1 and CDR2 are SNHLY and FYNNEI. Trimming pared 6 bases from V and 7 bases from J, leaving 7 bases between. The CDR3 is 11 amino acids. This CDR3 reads CASRNTNEQFF. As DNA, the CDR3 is TGTGCCAGCAGGAACACTAATGAGCAGTTCTTC. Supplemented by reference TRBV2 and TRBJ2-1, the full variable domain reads EPEVTQTPSHQVTQMGQEVILRCVPISNHLYFYWYRQILGQKVEFLVSFYNNEISEKSEIFDDQFSVERPDGSNFTLKIRSTKLEDSAMYFCASRNTNEQFFGPGTRLTVL.

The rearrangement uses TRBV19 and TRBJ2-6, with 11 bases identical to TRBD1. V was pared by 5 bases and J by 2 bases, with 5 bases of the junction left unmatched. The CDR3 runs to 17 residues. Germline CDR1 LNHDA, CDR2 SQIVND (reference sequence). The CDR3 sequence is CASSVPGQGAGANVLTF. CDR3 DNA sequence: TGTGCCAGTAGTGTTCCGGGACAGGGGGCTGGGGCCAACGTCCTGACTTTC.

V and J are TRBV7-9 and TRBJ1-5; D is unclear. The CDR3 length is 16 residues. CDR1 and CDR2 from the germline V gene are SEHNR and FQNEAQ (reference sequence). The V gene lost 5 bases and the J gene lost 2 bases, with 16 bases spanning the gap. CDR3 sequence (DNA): TGTGCCAGCAGCCCCGCGGTGGGATCTGGCAATCAGCCCCAGCATTTT. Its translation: CASSPAVGSGNQPQHF. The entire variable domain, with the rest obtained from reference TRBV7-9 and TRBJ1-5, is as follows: DTGVSQNPRHKITKRGQNVTFRCDPISEHNRLYWYRQTLGQGPEFLTYFQNEAQLEKSRLLSDRFSAERPKGSFSTLEIQRTEQGDSAMYLCASSPAVGSGNQPQHFGDGTRLSIL.

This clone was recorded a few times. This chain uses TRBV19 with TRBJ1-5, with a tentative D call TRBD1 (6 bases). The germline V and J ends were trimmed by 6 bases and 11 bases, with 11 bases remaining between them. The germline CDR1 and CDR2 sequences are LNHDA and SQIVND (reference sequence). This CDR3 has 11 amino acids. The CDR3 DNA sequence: TGTGCCAGTAGAGGGGGAAGGACCCAGCATTTT. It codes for CASRGGRTQHF.

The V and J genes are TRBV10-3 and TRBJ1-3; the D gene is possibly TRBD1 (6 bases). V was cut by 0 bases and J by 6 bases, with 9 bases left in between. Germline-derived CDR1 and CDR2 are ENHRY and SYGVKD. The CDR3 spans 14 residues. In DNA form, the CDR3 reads TGTGCCATCAGTGAGTCGGCAGGGGAAAACACCATATATTTT. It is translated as CAISESAGENTIYF.

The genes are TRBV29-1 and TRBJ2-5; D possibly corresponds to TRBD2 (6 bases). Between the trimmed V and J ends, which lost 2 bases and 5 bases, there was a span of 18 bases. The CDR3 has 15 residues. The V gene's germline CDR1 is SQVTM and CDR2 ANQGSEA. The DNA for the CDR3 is TGCAGCGTTGAACCTTCGGGAGCTTGGGGGGAGACCCAGTACTTC. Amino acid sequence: CSVEPSGAWGETQYF.

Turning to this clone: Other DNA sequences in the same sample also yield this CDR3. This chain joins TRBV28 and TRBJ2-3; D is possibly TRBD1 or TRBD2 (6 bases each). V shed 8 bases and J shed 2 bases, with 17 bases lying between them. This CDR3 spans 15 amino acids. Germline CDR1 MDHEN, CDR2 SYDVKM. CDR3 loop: CASGSGALATDTQYF. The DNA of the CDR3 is TGTGCCAGCGGCTCGGGGGCCCTAGCCACAGATACGCAGTATTTT.

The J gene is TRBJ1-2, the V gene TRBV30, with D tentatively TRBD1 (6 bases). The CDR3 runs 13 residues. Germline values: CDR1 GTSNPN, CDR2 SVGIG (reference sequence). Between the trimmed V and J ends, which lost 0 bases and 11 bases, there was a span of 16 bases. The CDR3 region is CAWSVLGQMGYTF. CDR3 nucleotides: TGTGCCTGGAGTGTACTAGGACAGATGGGGTACACCTTC.

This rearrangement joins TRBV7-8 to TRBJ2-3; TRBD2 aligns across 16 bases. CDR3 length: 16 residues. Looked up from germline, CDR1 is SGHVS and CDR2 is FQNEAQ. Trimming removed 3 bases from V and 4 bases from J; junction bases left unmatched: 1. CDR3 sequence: CASSFGTSGRADTQYF. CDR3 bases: TGTGCCAGCAGCTTTGGGACTAGCGGGAGGGCAGATACGCAGTATTTT.

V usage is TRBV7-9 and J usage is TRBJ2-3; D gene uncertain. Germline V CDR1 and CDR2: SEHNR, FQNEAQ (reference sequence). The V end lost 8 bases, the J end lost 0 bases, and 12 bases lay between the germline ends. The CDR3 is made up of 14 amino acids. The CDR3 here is CASLGWSSTDTQYF. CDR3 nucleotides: TGTGCCAGCCTGGGTTGGTCTAGCACAGATACGCAGTATTTT.